This T cell receptor (beta chain) was identified in a study of OX40 agonist ivuxolimab in advanced cancers. Study details: The patients received ivuxolimab by intravenous route every 2 weeks at 0.01 to 10 mg/kg. Eligibility admitted prior anti-PD-1, anti-PD-L1 or anti-CTLA-4 therapy; about 40% had some.

J gave up 7 bases and V 4 bases, and 5 bases lay outside the gene matches. The CDR3 length is 14 residues. Germline V lookup: CDR1 SGHRS, CDR2 YFSETQ. The repertoire was sequenced with immunoSEQ multiplex PCR; TCRdb's copy has only in-frame clones and lacks some. The sample holds 60,000 to 65,000 clones, 84% seen once. The chain uses TRBV5-1 and TRBJ1-2; 12 bases agree with TRBD1. Sequenced here: CD4+ or CD8+ T cells sorted from blood, sampled in a trial of the OX40 agonist ivuxolimab. The origin of this receptor is an adult with an advanced solid tumor such as melanoma, head and neck, liver or kidney cancer. CDR3 sequence reads: CASSRGTGGFGYTF. Here the CDR3 DNA reads TGCGCCAGCAGCAGAGGGACAGGGGGCTTTGGCTACACCTTC.